These 29 T cell receptor beta chains were all obtained from the same sample, sequenced in a study of cytomegalovirus exposure and HLA in healthy donors. The PCR ran on 60 Vbeta and 13 Jbeta primers. Clones were sequenced by immunoSEQ multiplex PCR, and TCRdb holds only the in-frame ones, with some missing. The sample lists 110,000 to 150,000 clones, 80% to 85% occurring once. Sequencing input: PBMCs. The receptors derive from a female donor in good health and CMV-seronegative.

The chain employs TRBV7-9 and TRBJ1-1, with D unclear. The CDR3 length is 13 residues. CDR1 and CDR2 (germline): SEHNR, FQNEAQ (reference sequence). V lost 5 bases and J 1 base, leaving 8 bases between the germline ends. For the CDR3, the DNA is TGTGCCAGCAGCCCTCCGGGGAACACTGAAGCTTTCTTT. It is translated as CASSPPGNTEAFF.

In DNA form, the CDR3 reads TGTGCCAGCAGCTTGGAGGGGGCCCCTGAAGCTTTCTTT. It codes for CASSLEGAPEAFF. The V gene is TRBV5-6, the J gene TRBJ1-1, with TRBD1 matching 7 bases. Unmatched junction bases numbered 2, after V lost 0 bases and J lost 6 bases. This CDR3 spans 13 amino acids. Germline V lookup: CDR1 SGHDT, CDR2 YYEEEE. The whole variable domain, filled in from reference TRBV5-6 and TRBJ1-1, reads DAGVTQSPTHLIKTRGQQVTLRCSPKSGHDTVSWYQQALGQGPQFIFQYYEEEERQRGNFPDRFSGHQFPNYSSELNVNALLLGDSALYLCASSLEGAPEAFFGQGTRLTVV.

The count of this clone is one. The genes are TRBV5-4 and TRBJ2-2; weak D call: TRBD1 (6 bases). The V and J ends lost 0 bases and 2 bases respectively, with 8 bases between them. The germline CDR1 and CDR2 sequences are SGHNT and YYREEE (reference sequence). This CDR3 spans 15 amino acids. CDR3 amino acids: CASSLGGQNTGELFF. In DNA form, the CDR3 reads TGTGCCAGCAGCTTGGGGGGACAAAACACCGGGGAGCTGTTTTTT.

This chain uses TRBV27 with TRBJ1-2; tentatively, D is TRBD1 (5 bases). CDR1 MNHEY and CDR2 SMNVEV come from the germline V gene (reference sequence). The germline V and J ends were trimmed by 5 bases and 0 bases, with 16 bases remaining between them. CDR3 length equals 16 residues. The CDR3 is CASSIFGGGTNYGYTF. In nucleotides, the CDR3 is TGTGCCAGCAGTATCTTTGGGGGAGGGACTAACTATGGCTACACCTTC.

This chain uses TRBV6-5 with TRBJ1-3, with 9 bases aligning to TRBD1. Germline V lookup: CDR1 MNHEY, CDR2 SVGAGI. This CDR3 spans 15 amino acids. V lost 8 bases to trimming and J lost 2 bases; unmatched junction nucleotides: 7. DNA for the CDR3: TGTGCCAGCGGGAGAGGGACAGGGACTGGAAACACCATATATTTT. This gives the protein CASGRGTGTGNTIYF.

The chain joins TRBV11-2 to TRBJ2-1; 10 bases are shared with TRBD2. The ends lost 4 bases at V and 10 bases at J; junction bases unmatched: 19. The length of the CDR3 is 18 residues. Germline lookup yields CDR1 SGHAT and CDR2 FQNNGV. This CDR3 reads CASSSTYSSGRRPSEQFF. The CDR3 DNA reads TGTGCCAGCAGCTCCACATATAGTAGCGGGAGGAGACCTTCGGAGCAGTTCTTC.

The rearrangement joins TRBV6-1 to TRBJ2-1; TRBD1 matches at 9 bases. CDR1 MNHNS and CDR2 SASEGT come from the germline V gene. This CDR3 is 15 amino acids long. Trimming removed 3 bases from V and 3 bases from J; junction bases left unmatched: 3. As DNA, the CDR3 is TGTGCCAGCAGTGAGGAGACAGGGGGCTACAATGAGCAGTTCTTC. Protein sequence: CASSEETGGYNEQFF.

The chain carries TRBV7-9 and TRBJ2-5; 16 bases agree with TRBD2. The CDR3 has 16 residues. Trimming removed 6 bases from V and 2 bases from J; junction bases left unmatched: 3. Germline V gene sequence: CDR1 SEHNR, CDR2 FQNEAQ (reference sequence). In nucleotides, the CDR3 is TGTGCCAGCAGGGGGACTAGCGGGAGGGCACAAGAGACCCAGTACTTC. It encodes CASRGTSGRAQETQYF. Filled out from reference TRBV7-9 and TRBJ2-5, the complete variable domain reads DTGVSQNPRHKITKRGQNVTFRCDPISEHNRLYWYRQTLGQGPEFLTYFQNEAQLEKSRLLSDRFSAERPKGSFSTLEIQRTEQGDSAMYLCASRGTSGRAQETQYFGPGTRLLVL.

CDR3 nucleotide sequence: TGTGCCAGCACACAGGGAACCTACGAGCAGTACTTC. This encodes CASTQGTYEQYF. The chain recombines TRBV6-1 with TRBJ2-7; D may be TRBD1 (6 bases). Germline loops: CDR1 MNHNS, CDR2 SASEGT. There are 12 residues in the CDR3. The V end lost 7 bases, the J end lost 2 bases, and 9 bases lay between the germline ends.

V is TRBV29-1 and J is TRBJ2-7; TRBD2 matches at 10 bases. The V segment lost 6 bases and the J segment 5 bases; nucleotides outside the gene matches: 13. Germline lookup yields CDR1 SQVTM and CDR2 ANQGSEA. The CDR3 loop spans 15 amino acids. CDR3 in DNA: TGCAGCGTAAGAGGCCTAGCGGGAGAGAACGACGAGCAGTACTTC. This encodes CSVRGLAGENDEQYF.

The chain carries TRBV29-1 and TRBJ2-5; TRBD2 matches at 11 bases. The CDR3 sequence is 16 residues long. The J segment lost 7 bases and the V segment lost 7 bases, leaving 17 bases of the junction unmatched. Germline CDR1 SQVTM, CDR2 ANQGSEA. In nucleotides, the CDR3 is TGCAGCGCCAAATTACTAGCGGGAGTGGGTGTAGGGACCCAGTACTTC. It codes for CSAKLLAGVGVGTQYF.

This sequence joins TRBV5-1 and TRBJ2-5; tentative D call: TRBD1 (6 bases). The V gene lost 4 bases and the J gene lost 0 bases, with 10 bases spanning the gap. Germline V lookup: CDR1 SGHRS, CDR2 YFSETQ. The CDR3 loop spans 14 amino acids. This chain's CDR3 is CASSPTGHQETQYF. The CDR3 region has the DNA TGCGCCAGCAGCCCAACAGGGCACCAAGAGACCCAGTACTTC.

CDR3 DNA: TGTGCCAGCAGTTACTCGGAGCCCGGAGGGGAGCTGTTTTTT. Its protein is CASSYSEPGGELFF. The V gene is TRBV6-5, the J gene TRBJ2-2; no reliable D call. Germline CDR1 is MNHEY and CDR2 is SVGAGI. The CDR3 is 14 amino acids. Trimming stripped 0 bases from V and 8 bases from J, with 10 bases between.

This chain connects TRBV19 to TRBJ1-4, with 7 bases aligning to TRBD1. The CDR3 loop spans 14 amino acids. Germline assignment: CDR1 LNHDA and CDR2 SQIVND (reference sequence). V dropped 3 bases and J dropped 8; count of bases not matched to a gene: 6. CDR3 in DNA: TGTGCCAGTAGTATCCCCGGACAGGTAGAAAAACTGTTTTTT. This codes for CASSIPGQVEKLFF.

V gene TRBV28 combines with J gene TRBJ1-1, with D maybe TRBD1 (6 bases). CDR1 is MDHEN and CDR2 is SYDVKM in the germline V gene. V was cut by 8 bases and J by 6 bases, with 22 bases left in between. This CDR3 region has 15 residues. The CDR3 DNA reads as TGTGCCAGCCCTCCCCGGGGGGCAGGGTATTCTGAAGCTTTCTTT. This codes for CASPPRGAGYSEAFF.

V usage is TRBV5-4 and J usage is TRBJ2-3; D might be TRBD1 (5 bases). Germline loops: CDR1 SGHNT, CDR2 YYREEE (reference sequence). Trimming removed 3 bases at V and 0 bases at J, with 23 bases between. The CDR3 spans 19 residues. The CDR3 DNA reads TGTGCCAGCAGCTCCCGACCGGGTTACAGGCTAGGGAGCACAGATACGCAGTATTTT. Translating it yields CASSSRPGYRLGSTDTQYF.

CDR3 region: CASNSWRETGNEQFF. CDR3 DNA sequence: TGTGCCAGTAATTCGTGGCGGGAGACAGGCAATGAGCAGTTCTTC. The chain combines TRBV19 with TRBJ2-1, with D maybe TRBD2 (7 bases). V shed 7 bases and J shed 6 bases, with 19 bases lying between them. CDR3 size: 15 residues. Per germline, CDR1 LNHDA and CDR2 SQIVND (reference sequence).

This clone was observed a handful of times. As the CDR3 is not closed by the conserved phenylalanine or tryptophan, this likely results from a read error. The DNA of the CDR3 is TGTGCCAGCAGCTTAGAGAACGGGAGGGCCGGAACAGATACGCAGTATGTT. It codes for CASSLENGRAGTDTQYV. The chain couples TRBV7-6 to TRBJ2-3; the match to TRBD2 covers 8 bases. The junction had 9 bases not matched to a gene; V was cut back by 1 base and J by 3 bases. From germline, CDR1 is SGHVS and CDR2 FNYEAQ. This CDR3 region has 17 residues.

There are a few counts of this clone. The gene calls are TRBV28 and TRBJ1-3; 8 nucleotides line up with TRBD1. Trimming at V came to 3 bases and at J to 5 bases, leaving 6 bases not matched to a gene. The length of the CDR3 is 15 residues. In germline, CDR1 is MDHEN, CDR2 SYDVKM. CDR3 coding DNA: TGTGCCAGCAGTTTTAGAGCAGGGGGCAGAAACACCATATATTTT. As protein: CASSFRAGGRNTIYF.

CDR3 coding DNA: TGCAGCGTTGGCGGTCAGGGGTTGCACGAGCAGTACTTC. Its translation is CSVGGQGLHEQYF. The rearrangement uses TRBV29-1 and TRBJ2-7, with D possibly TRBD1 on 6 matching bases. Germline V gives CDR1 SQVTM, CDR2 ANQGSEA. Trimming cost V 4 bases and J 5 bases, with 15 bases left between them. The CDR3 extends over 13 amino acids.

This clone came up a few times. The genes are TRBV6-1 and TRBJ1-2; 9 nucleotides align to TRBD1. Germline CDR1 and CDR2: MNHNS and SASEGT. Losses at the gene ends were 2 bases for V and 6 bases for J; bases not matched to a gene: 1. The CDR3 is made up of 13 amino acids. CDR3 in amino acids: CASSERDRDGYTF. For the CDR3, the DNA is TGTGCCAGCAGTGAAAGGGACAGGGATGGCTACACCTTC.

This clone has only a few counts. CDR3 loop: CASSIGSYTEAFF. CDR3 DNA: TGTGCCAGTAGTATAGGAAGCTACACTGAAGCTTTCTTT. J is TRBJ1-1 and V is TRBV19; D uncertain. V lost 1 base and J 3 bases, leaving 6 bases between the germline ends. The germline CDR1 and CDR2 sequences are LNHDA and SQIVND (reference sequence). This CDR3 comprises 13 residues.

The table lists this clone with a few counts. This chain joins TRBV5-1 and TRBJ2-7; D is perhaps TRBD1 (6 bases). CDR3 length: 14 amino acids. Germline V gene data show CDR1 as SGHRS and CDR2 as YFSETQ. V shed 4 bases and J shed 4 bases, with 15 bases lying between them. The CDR3 region is CASSVDSFNYEQYF. CDR3 coding DNA: TGCGCCAGCAGCGTGGACAGCTTTAATTACGAGCAGTACTTC.

CDR3 amino acids: CASSPSGVEQYF. CDR3 in DNA: TGTGCCAGCAGCCCATCGGGGGTCGAGCAGTACTTC. The chain uses TRBV28 and TRBJ2-7, with a tentative D call TRBD2 (6 bases). Germline loops: CDR1 MDHEN, CDR2 SYDVKM. This CDR3 comprises 12 residues. The V gene lost 6 bases and the J gene lost 6 bases, with 12 bases spanning the gap.

In its sample, this clone was seen a few times. This chain links TRBV2 with TRBJ2-5; 8 bases fit TRBD1. This CDR3 is 15 amino acids long. Germline CDR1 SNHLY, CDR2 FYNNEI. V shed 7 bases, J shed 2 bases, and the junction held 9 bases outside the gene matches. CDR3 amino acids: CASTRTGSPQETQYF. CDR3 coding DNA: TGTGCCAGCACCAGGACAGGGAGTCCTCAAGAGACCCAGTACTTC.

The chain recombines TRBV18 with TRBJ2-3; 10 bases fit TRBD1. With 3 bases clipped from V and 1 base from J, the junction kept 7 bases outside the gene matches. The CDR3 length is 17 residues. CDR1 KGHSH and CDR2 LQKENI come from the germline V gene. CDR3 region: CASSPLRDRGGTDTQYF. The CDR3 DNA reads TGTGCCAGCTCACCTCTACGGGACAGGGGTGGCACAGATACGCAGTATTTT.

The chain couples TRBV28 to TRBJ2-4; 7 bases line up with TRBD1. The V gene's germline CDR1 is MDHEN and CDR2 SYDVKM. The trim removed 4 bases at V and 5 bases at J, leaving 5 bases unmatched. The CDR3 extends over 14 amino acids. The CDR3, as DNA: TGTGCCAGCAGTTCGCGGACAGGCCAAAACATTCAGTACTTC. This sequence encodes CASSSRTGQNIQYF.

The chain has TRBV6-1 and TRBJ2-5; 8 positions match TRBD2. The end of the DNA fits TRBJ2-7 better, so the J call may be wrong. Germline V gene lookup returns CDR1 MNHNS and CDR2 SASEGT. The length of the CDR3 is 14 residues. The CDR3 is CASSDSGKSYEQYF. DNA of the CDR3: TGTGCCAGCAGTGATAGCGGGAAATCCTACGAGCAGTACTTC.

The chain couples TRBV7-2 to TRBJ1-4; D call uncertain. Germline V gives CDR1 SGHTA, CDR2 FQGNSA. The CDR3 runs to 15 residues. V lost 5 bases and J 8 bases, leaving 18 bases between the germline ends. The CDR3 region is CASSRPRGSGEKLFF. DNA for the CDR3: TGTGCCAGCAGCCGACCCCGAGGGTCTGGCGAAAAACTGTTTTTT.